A selection of T cell receptor beta chains follows, all from one sample in a study of cytomegalovirus exposure and HLA in healthy donors. Here immunoSEQ multiplex PCR was the method, and the copy in TCRdb shows in-frame clones only, minus some. The profile shows under 200,000 clones, around three quarters of them singletons. The sequencing input was PBMCs. Source of these receptors: a woman between 40 and 55 years old in good health and CMV-seronegative. Both conserved end residues are part of each CDR3. The D gene is left open where the match is weak. For some rows the clone size is stated as once, few or many, or as a class when expanded; others skip it.

d_gene: TRBD1
len: 15
abundance: -
j_gene: TRBJ1-3
v_gene: TRBV5-1
CDR3nt: TGCGCCAGCAGCCCGGGACAGGGGGCTGGAAACACCATATATTTT
CDR3aa: CASSPGQGAGNTIYF

d_gene: -
len: 16
abundance: -
j_gene: TRBJ2-2
v_gene: TRBV7-6
CDR3nt: TGTGCCAGCAGCCCCCAGGCTCCCACCAGAACCGGGGAGCTGTTTTTT
CDR3aa: CASSPQAPTRTGELFF

d_gene: TRBD2
len: 15
abundance: -
j_gene: TRBJ2-5
v_gene: TRBV5-1
CDR3nt: TGCGCCACCCATCAAGGTAGCGGGGGGCAAGAGACCCAGTACTTC
CDR3aa: CATHQGSGGQETQYF

d_gene: TRBD1
len: 13
abundance: -
j_gene: TRBJ1-1
v_gene: TRBV29-1
CDR3nt: TGCAGCGTTGACAGGGGGCTAAACACTGAAGCTTTCTTT
CDR3aa: CSVDRGLNTEAFF

d_gene: -
len: 19
abundance: -
j_gene: TRBJ1-1
v_gene: TRBV14
CDR3nt: TGTGCCAGCAGCCAACGCTTGTCTCCAGGGTCCGCTTCAGGCACTGAAGCTTTCTTT
CDR3aa: CASSQRLSPGSASGTEAFF

d_gene: -
len: 14
abundance: few
j_gene: TRBJ1-1
v_gene: TRBV28
CDR3nt: TGTGCCAGCAGAACCGGGGGTTTGGACACTGAAGCTTTCTTT
CDR3aa: CASRTGGLDTEAFF

d_gene: -
len: 16
abundance: -
j_gene: TRBJ2-5
v_gene: TRBV5-1
CDR3nt: TGCGCCAGCCCCTCTCCCGGGACATATTCTTTGGAGACCCAGTACTTC
CDR3aa: CASPSPGTYSLETQYF

d_gene: TRBD1
len: 15
abundance: few
j_gene: TRBJ1-2
v_gene: TRBV5-1
CDR3nt: TGCGCCAGCAGCTCTGAACCGACAGGGAGAAGCGGCTACACCTTC
CDR3aa: CASSSEPTGRSGYTF

d_gene: TRBD1
len: 16
abundance: once
j_gene: TRBJ1-2
v_gene: TRBV15
CDR3nt: TGTGCCACCAGCAGAGATTGGACAGGTTCTAACTATGGCTACACCTTC
CDR3aa: CATSRDWTGSNYGYTF

d_gene: -
len: 14
abundance: -
j_gene: TRBJ2-7
v_gene: TRBV5-1
CDR3nt: TGCGCCAGCAGCTTGCAGGGGTACGGGAACGAGCAGTACTTC
CDR3aa: CASSLQGYGNEQYF

d_gene: -
len: 15
abundance: -
j_gene: TRBJ2-7
v_gene: TRBV4-1
CDR3nt: TGCGCCAGCAGCCAAGTGCCAGGGGTATCCTACGAGCAGTACTTC
CDR3aa: CASSQVPGVSYEQYF

d_gene: TRBD1
len: 14
abundance: -
j_gene: TRBJ1-6
v_gene: TRBV6-1
CDR3nt: TGTGCCAGCAGTGTCGGACAGGGGGATTCACCCCTCCACTTT
CDR3aa: CASSVGQGDSPLHF

d_gene: -
len: 17
abundance: -
j_gene: TRBJ2-7
v_gene: TRBV5-4
CDR3nt: TGTGCCAGCAGCTTGTTATTAGGAGCGGGTCCTCTTTACGAGCAGTACTTC
CDR3aa: CASSLLLGAGPLYEQYF

d_gene: -
len: 13
abundance: -
j_gene: TRBJ2-1
v_gene: TRBV5-1
CDR3nt: TGCGCCAGCAGCTTGGACGGTTACAATGAGCAGTTCTTC
CDR3aa: CASSLDGYNEQFF

d_gene: TRBD1
len: 13
abundance: -
j_gene: TRBJ2-3
v_gene: TRBV19
CDR3nt: TGTGCCTCACGAGACAGGGGGAAAGATACGCAGTATTTT
CDR3aa: CASRDRGKDTQYF

d_gene: -
len: 15
abundance: -
j_gene: TRBJ1-2
v_gene: TRBV6-6
CDR3nt: TGTGCCAGCAGTTACTCTCCCGGGGGGAGTCATGGCTACACCTTC
CDR3aa: CASSYSPGGSHGYTF

d_gene: -
len: 15
abundance: -
j_gene: TRBJ2-5
v_gene: TRBV2
CDR3nt: TGTGCCAGCAGAGAAGGACTGGTGGGTGGGGAGACCCAGTACTTC
CDR3aa: CASREGLVGGETQYF

d_gene: TRBD1
len: 12
abundance: -
j_gene: TRBJ2-5
v_gene: TRBV2
CDR3nt: TGTGCCAGTACAGGGGACGGGGAGACCCAGTACTTC
CDR3aa: CASTGDGETQYF

d_gene: -
len: 16
abundance: -
j_gene: TRBJ1-3
v_gene: TRBV15
CDR3nt: TGTGCCACCAGCAGAGGCACCGGGGGCTCTGGAAACACCATATATTTT
CDR3aa: CATSRGTGGSGNTIYF

d_gene: -
len: 14
abundance: -
j_gene: TRBJ1-4
v_gene: TRBV19
CDR3nt: TGTGCCAGTACCTCTGGGAGGGCCCTTGAAAAACTGTTTTTT
CDR3aa: CASTSGRALEKLFF

d_gene: TRBD2
len: 18
abundance: -
j_gene: TRBJ2-3
v_gene: TRBV7-9
CDR3nt: TGTGCCAGCAGCTTAGTAGTCTCTAGCGGGGGGTCTACAGATACGCAGTATTTT
CDR3aa: CASSLVVSSGGSTDTQYF

d_gene: TRBD1
len: 14
abundance: -
j_gene: TRBJ1-1
v_gene: TRBV7-3
CDR3nt: TGTGCCAGCAGCTTCTCAAGACAGGGCGCTGAAGCTTTCTTT
CDR3aa: CASSFSRQGAEAFF

d_gene: -
len: 18
abundance: -
j_gene: TRBJ2-2
v_gene: TRBV7-3
CDR3nt: TGTGCCAGCAGTCTAGATACAACCCAAGGCTTGAACACCGGGGAGCTGTTTTTT
CDR3aa: CASSLDTTQGLNTGELFF

d_gene: -
len: 12
abundance: -
j_gene: TRBJ2-3
v_gene: TRBV13
CDR3nt: TGTGCCAGCAGCTTCGGGGAAGGTACGCAGTATTTT
CDR3aa: CASSFGEGTQYF

d_gene: TRBD2
len: 16
abundance: -
j_gene: TRBJ2-1
v_gene: TRBV5-1
CDR3nt: TGCGCCAGCAGCTGGGAGACTAGCGGGGGTGGCAATGAGCAGTTCTTC
CDR3aa: CASSWETSGGGNEQFF

d_gene: TRBD2
len: 16
abundance: few
j_gene: TRBJ2-7
v_gene: TRBV6-6
CDR3nt: TGTGCCAGCAGTTCAACCGGGACTAGCGGGACCTACGAGCAGTACTTC
CDR3aa: CASSSTGTSGTYEQYF

d_gene: TRBD2
len: 15
abundance: -
j_gene: TRBJ2-3
v_gene: TRBV5-8
CDR3nt: TGTGCCAGCAGCTTGGGGACTAGCAGGGAAGATACGCAGTATTTT
CDR3aa: CASSLGTSREDTQYF

d_gene: TRBD2
len: 15
abundance: few
j_gene: TRBJ2-1
v_gene: TRBV6-4
CDR3nt: TGTGCCAGCAGAAAAATAGCGGGGGGGTACAATGAGCAGTTCTTC
CDR3aa: CASRKIAGGYNEQFF

d_gene: TRBD1
len: 12
abundance: -
j_gene: TRBJ2-1
v_gene: TRBV2
CDR3nt: TGTGCCAAAGGGACAGACTACAATGAGCAGTTCTTC
CDR3aa: CAKGTDYNEQFF

d_gene: TRBD1
len: 14
abundance: -
j_gene: TRBJ1-5
v_gene: TRBV29-1
CDR3nt: TGCAGCGTTGAGAACGGACAGGGGAGTGGGCCCCAGCATTTT
CDR3aa: CSVENGQGSGPQHF

d_gene: TRBD1
len: 15
abundance: -
j_gene: TRBJ1-1
v_gene: TRBV18
CDR3nt: TGTGCCAGCTCACAAGGACAGGGGGGGAACACTGAAGCTTTCTTT
CDR3aa: CASSQGQGGNTEAFF

d_gene: TRBD2
len: 16
abundance: few
j_gene: TRBJ2-5
v_gene: TRBV5-5
CDR3nt: TGTGCCAGCAGCTTGGTAGCGGGACCGATCCAAGAGACCCAGTACTTC
CDR3aa: CASSLVAGPIQETQYF

d_gene: TRBD2
len: 14
abundance: once
j_gene: TRBJ2-7
v_gene: TRBV2
CDR3nt: TGTGCCAGCGTTTGGCTAGCGGGGTCCTACGAGCAGTACTTC
CDR3aa: CASVWLAGSYEQYF

d_gene: TRBD1
len: 14
abundance: -
j_gene: TRBJ1-2
v_gene: TRBV18
CDR3nt: TGTGCCAGCTCACCAGTACAGGGGGACGGTGGCTACACCTTC
CDR3aa: CASSPVQGDGGYTF

d_gene: -
len: 14
abundance: -
j_gene: TRBJ2-3
v_gene: TRBV6-4
CDR3nt: TGTGCCAGCAGTGAGGACAGCCTCACAGATACGCAGTATTTT
CDR3aa: CASSEDSLTDTQYF

d_gene: -
len: 14
abundance: -
j_gene: TRBJ2-4
v_gene: TRBV11-2
CDR3nt: TGTGCCAGCAGCTTACCGGCCGGGGGTGACATTCAGTACTTC
CDR3aa: CASSLPAGGDIQYF

d_gene: -
len: 11
abundance: -
j_gene: TRBJ1-2
v_gene: TRBV27
CDR3nt: TGTGCCAGCAGCCGCGGGGTTGGCTACACCTTC
CDR3aa: CASSRGVGYTF

d_gene: -
len: 14
abundance: -
j_gene: TRBJ2-3
v_gene: TRBV5-4
CDR3nt: TGTGCCAGCAGCTTGCGGGGGGCGGGGGATACGCAGTATTTT
CDR3aa: CASSLRGAGDTQYF

d_gene: TRBD2
len: 14
abundance: -
j_gene: TRBJ2-7
v_gene: TRBV5-1
CDR3nt: TGCGCCAGCAGCTTGGGCGGGACTAGTGCCGAGCAGTACTTC
CDR3aa: CASSLGGTSAEQYF

d_gene: -
len: 16
abundance: few
j_gene: TRBJ2-7
v_gene: TRBV6-1
CDR3nt: TGTGCCAGCAGTGAACACGGGACATGGAGCTCCTACGAGCAGTACTTC
CDR3aa: CASSEHGTWSSYEQYF

d_gene: TRBD1
len: 14
abundance: -
j_gene: TRBJ2-7
v_gene: TRBV5-4
CDR3nt: TGTGCCAGCAGCACCCAACAGGGGGCTTACGAGCAGTACTTC
CDR3aa: CASSTQQGAYEQYF

d_gene: -
len: 10
abundance: -
j_gene: TRBJ1-5
v_gene: TRBV6-5
CDR3nt: TGTGCCAGCGAGGTTTGGTCCCAGCATTTT
CDR3aa: CASEVWSQHF

d_gene: TRBD1
len: 15
abundance: -
j_gene: TRBJ1-1
v_gene: TRBV11-3
CDR3nt: TGTGCCAGCAGCCCCCGGGGGACAGCGAACACTGAAGCTTTCTTT
CDR3aa: CASSPRGTANTEAFF

d_gene: -
len: 15
abundance: few
j_gene: TRBJ2-7
v_gene: TRBV11-2
CDR3nt: TGTGCCAGCAGCTTAGATATGGCCAAAGCCTACGAGCAGTACTTC
CDR3aa: CASSLDMAKAYEQYF

d_gene: -
len: 14
abundance: -
j_gene: TRBJ2-3
v_gene: TRBV6-5
CDR3nt: TGTGCCAGCAGGGACAGCCATAGGCCAGATACGCAGTATTTT
CDR3aa: CASRDSHRPDTQYF

d_gene: -
len: 13
abundance: -
j_gene: TRBJ2-2
v_gene: TRBV27
CDR3nt: TGTGCCAGATCAGGGGCGAACACCGGGGAGCTGTTTTTT
CDR3aa: CARSGANTGELFF

d_gene: -
len: 15
abundance: -
j_gene: TRBJ1-5
v_gene: TRBV5-5
CDR3nt: TGTGCCAGCAGCTTGGCGGCAGGGACAAATCAGCCCCAGCATTTT
CDR3aa: CASSLAAGTNQPQHF

d_gene: -
len: 17
abundance: -
j_gene: TRBJ2-7
v_gene: TRBV21-1
CDR3nt: TGTGCCAGCAGCAACATCCCCGGACAGGGGGAGGGGTCCGAGCAGTACTTC
CDR3aa: CASSNIPGQGEGSEQYF

d_gene: TRBD1
len: 16
abundance: -
j_gene: TRBJ2-5
v_gene: TRBV7-6
CDR3nt: TGTGCCAGCAGCTCGGCGCCCGGACAGGGCCAAGAGACCCAGTACTTC
CDR3aa: CASSSAPGQGQETQYF

d_gene: TRBD1
len: 14
abundance: -
j_gene: TRBJ1-2
v_gene: TRBV27
CDR3nt: TGTGCCAGCAGTGAACAGGGGAACCATTATGGCTACACCTTC
CDR3aa: CASSEQGNHYGYTF

d_gene: TRBD2
len: 17
abundance: -
j_gene: TRBJ2-3
v_gene: TRBV5-1
CDR3nt: TGCGCCAGCAGCTTGGGGACTAGCGGGGGGGCAACAGATACGCAGTATTTT
CDR3aa: CASSLGTSGGATDTQYF

d_gene: TRBD1
len: 15
abundance: -
j_gene: TRBJ2-2
v_gene: TRBV5-1
CDR3nt: TGCGCCAGCAGCGCAAGGACAGGGGATCCCGGGGAGCTGTTTTTT
CDR3aa: CASSARTGDPGELFF

d_gene: TRBD2
len: 16
abundance: few
j_gene: TRBJ2-1
v_gene: TRBV11-2
CDR3nt: TGTGCCAGCACCCGAGAGATTAGCGGGGGGGCCCGTGAGCAGTTCTTC
CDR3aa: CASTREISGGAREQFF

d_gene: -
len: 13
abundance: -
j_gene: TRBJ1-5
v_gene: TRBV19
CDR3nt: TGTGCCAGTAGTATTCAGCGGAGTCAGCCCCAGCATTTT
CDR3aa: CASSIQRSQPQHF

d_gene: -
len: 13
abundance: -
j_gene: TRBJ2-5
v_gene: TRBV29-1
CDR3nt: TGCAGCGCCCAAGGGACACGGGAAGGAGGCCAGTACTTC
CDR3aa: CSAQGTREGGQYF

d_gene: -
len: 15
abundance: few
j_gene: TRBJ2-6
v_gene: TRBV7-2
CDR3nt: TGTGCCAGCAGCCCCCGTGAGATCGGGGCCAACGTCCTGACTTTC
CDR3aa: CASSPREIGANVLTF

d_gene: -
len: 11
abundance: -
j_gene: TRBJ1-2
v_gene: TRBV20-1
CDR3nt: TGCAGTGTCCAGGGTGTAAGTGGCTACACCTTC
CDR3aa: CSVQGVSGYTF

d_gene: TRBD2
len: 15
abundance: -
j_gene: TRBJ2-5
v_gene: TRBV7-7
CDR3nt: TGTGCCAGCAGCCAAGCGACTAGCGGGCGGGAGACCCAGTACTTC
CDR3aa: CASSQATSGRETQYF